Listed below are T cell receptor beta chains from one sample, sequenced in a study of radiotherapy plus CTLA-4 blockade in lung cancer. Data came from immunoSEQ multiplex PCR; TCRdb stores just in-frame clones and leaves some out. The sample records some 110,000 clones, 85% to 90% being singletons. The source material was peripheral blood, sampled from a patient treated with radiotherapy plus ipilimumab. These receptors all come from a human donor with non-small cell lung cancer that progressed on radiotherapy plus ipilimumab. Some clones in this sample may be carry-over from other donors' samples. Both conserved end residues are part of each CDR3. The D gene is left open where the match is weak. Part of the rows lack a size; the others show once, few, many or a class for expanded clones.

d_gene: .
v_gene: TRBV6-1
abundance: .
j_gene: TRBJ1-1
CDR3aa: CASKKVNTEAFF
CDR3nt: TGTGCCAGCAAAAAGGTTAACACTGAAGCTTTCTTT

d_gene: .
v_gene: TRBV5-1
abundance: .
j_gene: TRBJ2-7
CDR3aa: CASKPGHPSYEQYF
CDR3nt: TGCGCCAGCAAACCCGGACACCCCTCCTACGAGCAGTACTTC

d_gene: .
v_gene: TRBV6-1
abundance: .
j_gene: TRBJ1-4
CDR3aa: CASSELGGSTNEKLFF
CDR3nt: TGTGCCAGCAGTGAATTGGGCGGATCAACTAATGAAAAACTGTTTTTT

d_gene: .
v_gene: TRBV7-9
abundance: few
j_gene: TRBJ1-3
CDR3aa: CASSLVLDSVYSGNTIYF
CDR3nt: TGTGCCAGCAGCTTAGTACTAGACTCGGTTTATAGTGGAAACACCATATATTTT

d_gene: TRBD1
v_gene: TRBV12-5
abundance: .
j_gene: TRBJ2-5
CDR3aa: CASGLVAGGFGTQYF
CDR3nt: TGTGCTAGTGGTTTGGTCGCAGGGGGCTTCGGGACCCAGTACTTC

d_gene: .
v_gene: TRBV4-3
abundance: few
j_gene: TRBJ2-7
CDR3aa: CASSQDLGPYEQYF
CDR3nt: TGCGCCAGCAGCCAAGATTTGGGACCCTACGAGCAGTACTTC

d_gene: TRBD1
v_gene: TRBV7-9
abundance: few
j_gene: TRBJ2-7
CDR3aa: CASSPRTGSYEQYF
CDR3nt: TGTGCCAGCAGCCCACGGACAGGCTCCTACGAGCAGTACTTC

d_gene: .
v_gene: TRBV5-1
abundance: .
j_gene: TRBJ2-3
CDR3aa: CASSLEVVTSTDTQYF
CDR3nt: TGCGCCAGCAGCTTGGAAGTGGTGACAAGCACAGATACGCAGTATTTT

d_gene: .
v_gene: TRBV28
abundance: .
j_gene: TRBJ1-1
CDR3aa: CASSFLGLNTEAFF
CDR3nt: TGTGCCAGCAGTTTTTTGGGACTGAACACTGAAGCTTTCTTT

d_gene: .
v_gene: TRBV9
abundance: .
j_gene: TRBJ2-5
CDR3aa: CASSTHIRGVETQYF
CDR3nt: TGTGCCAGCAGCACTCATATCAGGGGAGTAGAGACCCAGTACTTC

d_gene: TRBD1
v_gene: TRBV5-1
abundance: .
j_gene: TRBJ1-2
CDR3aa: CASSLASGGGYGYTF
CDR3nt: TGCGCCAGCAGCTTGGCCTCAGGGGGTGGCTATGGCTACACCTTC

d_gene: .
v_gene: TRBV7-3
abundance: .
j_gene: TRBJ2-3
CDR3aa: CASSSSQGGRQYF
CDR3nt: TGTGCCAGCAGCTCCTCCCAGGGGGGGAGGCAGTATTTT

d_gene: .
v_gene: TRBV30
abundance: .
j_gene: TRBJ1-6
CDR3aa: CAWTSPSYNSPLHF
CDR3nt: TGTGCCTGGACCTCCCCCTCCTATAATTCACCCCTCCACTTT

d_gene: .
v_gene: TRBV4-3
abundance: .
j_gene: TRBJ2-3
CDR3aa: CASSQDGPGGRTDTQYF
CDR3nt: TGCGCCAGCAGCCAAGACGGGCCGGGCGGACGCACAGATACGCAGTATTTT

d_gene: .
v_gene: TRBV18
abundance: .
j_gene: TRBJ2-5
CDR3aa: CASSPGVQETQYF
CDR3nt: TGTGCCAGCTCACCAGGGGTCCAAGAGACCCAGTACTTC